Below, 26 T cell receptor beta chains from the same sample are listed, as sequenced in a study of tumor-infiltrating lymphocytes in localized non-small cell lung cancer. Sequencing used immunoSEQ multiplex PCR; TCRdb keeps in-frame clones, though not all of them. The sample lists over 12,000 clones, about four fifths occurring once. Sequences were obtained from lung tumor tissue. These receptors came from a human donor with non-small cell lung cancer.

This clone was seen more than once but under ten times. The rearrangement links TRBV2 to TRBJ2-7; D unclear. Germline V CDR1 and CDR2: SNHLY, FYNNEI. Trimming removed 5 bases at V and 3 bases at J, with 8 bases between. The length of the CDR3 is 12 residues. CDR3 loop: CASSRNGYEQYF. The CDR3 region has the DNA TGTGCCAGCAGTCGGAACGGCTACGAGCAGTACTTC.

The chain employs TRBV28 and TRBJ2-3; TRBD2 matches at 10 bases. V lost 8 bases to trimming and J lost 13 bases; unmatched junction nucleotides: 6. Germline loops: CDR1 MDHEN, CDR2 SYDVKM. The CDR3 has 11 residues. CDR3 in amino acids: CASALAGLEYF. The CDR3 DNA is TGTGCCAGCGCACTAGCGGGGTTAGAGTATTTT.

V usage is TRBV5-5 and J usage is TRBJ2-5; TRBD2 is a possible D gene (5 bases). This CDR3 comprises 13 residues. Germline V gene sequence: CDR1 SGHKS, CDR2 YYEKEE (reference sequence). Trimming cost V 5 bases and J 5 bases, with 13 bases left between them. In DNA form, the CDR3 reads TGTGCCAGCAGTATCTTAGGCGGGGAGACCCAGTACTTC. This codes for CASSILGGETQYF. Together with reference TRBV5-5 and TRBJ2-5, the CDR3 gives the full variable domain: DAGVTQSPTHLIKTRGQQVTLRCSPISGHKSVSWYQQVLGQGPQFIFQYYEKEERGRGNFPDRFSARQFPNYSSELNVNALLLGDSALYLCASSILGGETQYFGPGTRLLVL.

This clone has only a few counts. This chain connects TRBV5-4 to TRBJ2-7; weak D call: TRBD1 (6 bases). The CDR3 is 13 residues long. Trimming removed 4 bases at V and 4 bases at J, with 12 bases between. Germline assignment: CDR1 SGHNT and CDR2 YYREEE (reference sequence). The CDR3 DNA reads TGTGCCAGCAGCCCAGGACAGTCGTACGAGCAGTACTTC. This sequence encodes CASSPGQSYEQYF.

This chain links TRBV5-6 with TRBJ2-1, with a tentative D call TRBD2 (5 bases). V was clipped by 4 bases and J by 4 bases, with 18 bases between them. Germline CDR1 is SGHDT and CDR2 is YYEEEE. The CDR3 extends over 16 amino acids. The CDR3 sequence is CASSGRTGSKYNEQFF. The CDR3 DNA follows: TGTGCCAGCAGCGGAAGGACGGGGTCAAAGTACAATGAGCAGTTCTTC.

This chain uses TRBV6-5 with TRBJ1-2; no clear D. Trimming left V 4 bases short and J 2 bases short, with 11 bases between. Germline loops: CDR1 MNHEY, CDR2 SVGAGI. This CDR3 is 14 amino acids long. As DNA, the CDR3 is TGTGCCAGCAGTTCCACAAGGGTCAACTATGGCTACACCTTC. It yields the protein CASSSTRVNYGYTF.

The chain couples TRBV5-4 to TRBJ2-1; D is undetermined. Trimming pared 0 bases from V and 7 bases from J, leaving 8 bases between. This CDR3 has 13 amino acids. Looked up from germline, CDR1 is SGHNT and CDR2 is YYREEE (reference sequence). Written as DNA, the CDR3 is TGTGCCAGCAGCTTGGTGCTACTTAATGAGCAGTTCTTC. Translation: CASSLVLLNEQFF.

The sample holds a few counts of this clone. The chain joins TRBV7-3 to TRBJ2-1; a weak D match, TRBD2 (5 bases). The CDR3 spans 15 residues. The germline V gene has CDR1 SGHTA and CDR2 FQGTGA. Trimming left V 2 bases short and J 4 bases short, with 12 bases between. DNA for the CDR3: TGTGCCAGCAGCTTAGCACTAGAGGGTTACAATGAGCAGTTCTTC. Protein product: CASSLALEGYNEQFF.

The V call is TRBV25-1, the J call TRBJ2-7; the D is unclear. Trimming removed 3 bases from V and 4 bases from J, with 22 bases in between. Germline CDR1 and CDR2: MGHDK and SYGVNS. This CDR3 has 17 amino acids. CDR3 region: CASSDVRNSQNLYEQYF. In DNA form, the CDR3 reads TGTGCCAGCAGTGATGTCAGGAACAGCCAGAATCTTTACGAGCAGTACTTC.

The CDR3: CASSPPEGKLFF. In DNA, the CDR3 is TGTGCCAGCAGCCCTCCCGAGGGAAAACTGTTTTTT. The V gene is TRBV28, the J gene TRBJ1-4; D ambiguous. With 6 bases removed from V and 10 bases from J, the gap between germline ends came to 12 bases. Germline CDR1 is MDHEN and CDR2 is SYDVKM. The CDR3 runs 12 residues.

This clone was found a few times. The rearrangement joins TRBV5-1 to TRBJ1-1; D is undetermined. The length of the CDR3 is 14 residues. CDR1 and CDR2 from the germline V gene are SGHRS and YFSETQ. With 5 bases removed from V and 0 bases from J, the gap between germline ends came to 11 bases. The CDR3 DNA reads TGCGCCAGCAGTGCAGACGCGATGAACACTGAAGCTTTCTTT. This encodes CASSADAMNTEAFF.

This clone was observed once. The CDR3 DNA reads TGCGCCAGCAGAGTGGTGTCAGAGACCCAGTACTTC. Protein: CASRVVSETQYF. The rearrangement links TRBV5-1 to TRBJ2-5; D call uncertain. Trimming removed 5 bases from V and 4 bases from J, with 9 bases in between. Per the germline V gene, CDR1 is SGHRS and CDR2 is YFSETQ. The CDR3 covers 12 residues.

The rearrangement links TRBV11-3 to TRBJ2-2, with 7 nucleotides matching TRBD2. V was pared by 5 bases and J by 4 bases, with 10 bases of the junction left unmatched. This CDR3 has 16 amino acids. CDR1 and CDR2 (germline): SGHNT, YENEEA. CDR3 DNA: TGTGCCAGCAGCCCAGGGCGGGAGCCGGGCACCGGGGAGCTGTTTTTT. Protein: CASSPGREPGTGELFF. The full variable domain, with the rest looked up from reference TRBV11-3 and TRBJ2-2, is EAGVVQSPRYKIIEKKQPVAFWCNPISGHNTLYWYLQNLGQGPELLIRYENEEAVDDSQLPKDRFSAERLKGVDSTLKIQPAELGDSAVYLCASSPGREPGTGELFFGEGSRLTVL.

V gene TRBV7-8 combines with J gene TRBJ2-6; 8 nucleotides line up with TRBD1. CDR3 length: 15 amino acids. The trim removed 5 bases at V and 6 bases at J, leaving 6 bases unmatched. Germline assignment: CDR1 SGHVS and CDR2 FQNEAQ. The CDR3 sequence: CASSPTGGQANVLTF. The DNA of the CDR3 is TGTGCCAGCAGCCCCACAGGGGGTCAGGCCAACGTCCTGACTTTC.

The rearrangement uses TRBV10-3 and TRBJ2-5; 10 nucleotides agree with TRBD2. The CDR3 length is 15 residues. Germline V gene sequence: CDR1 ENHRY, CDR2 SYGVKD. Germline trimming cut 6 bases from V and 0 bases from J; bases unmatched to any gene: 4. CDR3 bases: TGTGCCATCAGGGCGACTAGCGGGTACCAAGAGACCCAGTACTTC. It encodes CAIRATSGYQETQYF.

The J gene is TRBJ2-7, the V gene TRBV18; no reliable D call. From germline, CDR1 is KGHSH and CDR2 LQKENI. The CDR3 totals 14 residues. Deletions cut 6 bases from V and 3 bases from J, with 15 bases between. The CDR3 loop reads CASSPGGSLYEQYF. The CDR3 DNA sequence: TGTGCCAGCTCCCCGGGCGGATCCCTCTACGAGCAGTACTTC.

The genes are TRBV7-8 and TRBJ1-2; D is unresolved. CDR3 length equals 13 residues. The V end lost 6 bases, the J end lost 3 bases, and 11 bases lay between the germline ends. The germline CDR1 and CDR2 sequences are SGHVS and FQNEAQ. Written as DNA, the CDR3 is TGTGCCAGCAGTATTCTGAGTGACTATGGCTACACCTTC. Protein: CASSILSDYGYTF.

The chain carries TRBV21-1 and TRBJ1-5; the D call TRBD1 from the table was never checked on the DNA. TRBV21-1 is listed as a pseudogene. The CDR3 runs 22 residues. The CDR3 region is CASSKRVGTGGPSGNSNQPQHF. The CDR3 coding sequence is TGTGCCAGCAGCAAGAGGGTAGGGACAGGGGGCCCTTCAGGGAATAGCAATCAGCCCCAGCATTTT.

This clone was counted only a few times. J is TRBJ1-1 and V is TRBV20-1; D gene unclear. V lost 6 bases, J lost 0 bases, and 5 bases lay in between. Germline lookup yields CDR1 DFQATT and CDR2 SNEGSKA (reference sequence). The CDR3 contains 11 residues. CDR3 amino acids: CSAAVNTEAFF. CDR3 nucleotide sequence: TGCAGTGCAGCTGTGAACACTGAAGCTTTCTTT.

The V gene is TRBV9, the J gene TRBJ1-2; possible D gene TRBD1, 5 bases. V lost 4 bases and J lost 0, with 13 bases in between. CDR1 is SGDLS, CDR2 YYNGEE, per germline. The CDR3 totals 15 residues. CDR3 residues: CASSPSGTSNYGYTF. Here the CDR3 DNA reads TGTGCCAGCAGCCCCAGTGGGACGTCTAACTATGGCTACACCTTC.

The genes are TRBV2 and TRBJ1-4; TRBD1 agrees at 7 bases. From germline, CDR1 is SNHLY and CDR2 FYNNEI. The CDR3 contains 14 residues. The V gene end was trimmed by 4 bases and the J gene end by 7 bases; junction bases not matched to a gene: 6. The CDR3 region has the DNA TGTGCCAGCAGTGTGACAGGGAGTGCTGAAAAACTGTTTTTT. It encodes CASSVTGSAEKLFF.

The chain links TRBV27 to TRBJ2-7; TRBD1 agrees at 7 bases. The CDR3 runs 13 residues. V lost 3 bases and J lost 3; bases outside the gene matches: 2. CDR1 is MNHEY and CDR2 is SMNVEV in the germline V gene (reference sequence). CDR3 residues: CASSFRQGYEQYF. Here the CDR3 DNA reads TGTGCCAGCAGTTTCCGACAGGGCTACGAGCAGTACTTC.

The V gene is TRBV10-3, the J gene TRBJ1-2, with no clear D. V was cut by 4 bases and J by 0 bases, with 9 bases left in between. In germline, CDR1 is ENHRY, CDR2 SYGVKD. This CDR3 contains 14 residues. CDR3 bases: TGTGCCATCAGTGGTTTCGGGGCTAACTATGGCTACACCTTC. As protein: CAISGFGANYGYTF.

The J gene is TRBJ2-5, the V gene TRBV6-1; TRBD2 agrees at 10 bases. Germline V gene lookup returns CDR1 MNHNS and CDR2 SASEGT. V was clipped by 2 bases and J by 3 bases; unmatched bases: 3. The CDR3 has 15 amino acids. CDR3 sequence reads: CASSENGLAEETQYF. The DNA of the CDR3 is TGTGCCAGCAGTGAAAATGGACTAGCGGAAGAGACCCAGTACTTC.

The CDR3 loop is CASIPTGRAFF. As DNA, the CDR3 is TGTGCCAGCATCCCGACAGGGCGGGCTTTCTTT. The genes are TRBV21-1 and TRBJ1-1; TRBD1, the D gene given by the table, was not confirmed from the DNA. TRBV21-1 is flagged as a pseudogene. The CDR3 contains 11 residues.

This chain connects TRBV15 to TRBJ1-4; 7 bases match TRBD1. The CDR3 has 16 amino acids. CDR1 is LNHNV and CDR2 is YYDKDF in the germline V gene (reference sequence). V lost 3 bases, J lost 2 bases, and 6 bases stayed unmatched. The CDR3 sequence is CATSSPRGQTNEKLFF. DNA for the CDR3: TGTGCCACCAGCAGTCCAAGGGGACAGACTAATGAAAAACTGTTTTTT.